This is a list of T cell receptor beta chains from one sample in a study of blood T cell repertoires in COVID-19. Produced via immunoSEQ multiplex PCR; TCRdb's table is partial and in-frame only. The table records under 200,000 clones, 60% to 85% of them present only once. Sequencing was performed on peripheral blood. Receptors were obtained from a woman in her fifties or sixties with COVID-19, enrolled during active disease. The CDR3 runs from the conserved cysteine through the conserved F or W. The D gene is left open where the match is weak. Some rows have no size entry. The others give once, few or many, or a class for an expanded clone.

clone size: few
J gene: TRBJ2-1
D gene: NA
V gene: TRBV3-1/TRBV3-2
CDR3 DNA: TGTGCCAGCAGCCAAGAAATTACAGGACGTGAGCAGTTCTTC
CDR3 protein: CASSQEITGREQFF

clone size: once
J gene: TRBJ1-4
D gene: TRBD1
V gene: TRBV15
CDR3 DNA: TGTGCCACCAGCAGAGGGGCAGGGGGTTCGAGTGAAAAACTGTTTTTT
CDR3 protein: CATSRGAGGSSEKLFF

clone size: NA
J gene: TRBJ2-1
D gene: TRBD1
V gene: TRBV18
CDR3 DNA: TGTGCCAGCTCCCCCCGGGACAGGGGTGGCAATGAGCAGTTCTTC
CDR3 protein: CASSPRDRGGNEQFF

clone size: NA
J gene: TRBJ1-3
D gene: NA
V gene: TRBV13
CDR3 DNA: TGTGCCAGCAGCTTAGACAGGGGAAACACCATATATTTT
CDR3 protein: CASSLDRGNTIYF

clone size: once
J gene: TRBJ2-5
D gene: TRBD2
V gene: TRBV3-1/TRBV3-2
CDR3 DNA: TGTGCCAGCAGCCAAGGTTCTAGCGGGGGGCAAGAGACCCAGTACTTC
CDR3 protein: CASSQGSSGGQETQYF

clone size: NA
J gene: TRBJ1-4
D gene: TRBD1
V gene: TRBV6-5
CDR3 DNA: TGTGCCAGCAGTAACACAGGGGGCATTGAAAAACTGTTTTTT
CDR3 protein: CASSNTGGIEKLFF

clone size: few
J gene: TRBJ2-1
D gene: TRBD2
V gene: TRBV5-1
CDR3 DNA: TGCGCCAGCAGTGTTGGCGGGGGGGCCGGAGGTCCCAATGAGCAGTTCTTC
CDR3 protein: CASSVGGGAGGPNEQFF

clone size: NA
J gene: TRBJ2-2
D gene: TRBD2
V gene: TRBV5-1
CDR3 DNA: TGCGCCAGCAGCGCGGGACTAGCGCGGGAGCTGTTTTTT
CDR3 protein: CASSAGLARELFF

clone size: few
J gene: TRBJ2-3
D gene: TRBD2
V gene: TRBV18
CDR3 DNA: TGTGCCAGCTCTACCCGGGAGGGTGGCACAGATACGCAGTATTTT
CDR3 protein: CASSTREGGTDTQYF

clone size: NA
J gene: TRBJ2-1
D gene: NA
V gene: TRBV19
CDR3 DNA: TGTGCCAGTAGTTGGAGCTGGACCTACAATGAGCAGTTCTTC
CDR3 protein: CASSWSWTYNEQFF

clone size: NA
J gene: TRBJ1-1
D gene: NA
V gene: TRBV24-1
CDR3 DNA: TGTGCCACCAGTGCCCCAGGGAGGACTGAAGCTTTCTTT
CDR3 protein: CATSAPGRTEAFF

clone size: NA
J gene: TRBJ2-3
D gene: TRBD2
V gene: TRBV3-1/TRBV3-2
CDR3 DNA: TGTGCCAGCAGCCAACGACTGCCGGGTAGACTAGCGGGGGGGTATCCCCTTACGCAGTATTTT
CDR3 protein: CASSQRLPGRLAGGYPLTQYF

clone size: NA
J gene: TRBJ1-5
D gene: TRBD1
V gene: TRBV7-8
CDR3 DNA: TGTGCCAGCAGCTTAGACTCCAGGGGGACCCAGCATTTT
CDR3 protein: CASSLDSRGTQHF

clone size: NA
J gene: TRBJ2-1
D gene: NA
V gene: TRBV9
CDR3 DNA: TGTGCCAGCAGCCCCGACGGGTCTATTATTTACAATGAGCAGTTCTTC
CDR3 protein: CASSPDGSIIYNEQFF

clone size: NA
J gene: TRBJ2-7
D gene: NA
V gene: TRBV13
CDR3 DNA: TGTGCCAGCAGCTCTACTACCTACGAGCAGTACTTC
CDR3 protein: CASSSTTYEQYF

clone size: NA
J gene: TRBJ2-1
D gene: NA
V gene: TRBV2
CDR3 DNA: TGTGCCAGCAGTGGGGGCAGGGATAGTGAGCAGTTCTTC
CDR3 protein: CASSGGRDSEQFF

clone size: NA
J gene: TRBJ2-7
D gene: NA
V gene: TRBV19
CDR3 DNA: TGTGCCAGTAGTACCCTTGGCAGGGCCCACTACGAGCAGTACTTC
CDR3 protein: CASSTLGRAHYEQYF

clone size: NA
J gene: TRBJ1-2
D gene: TRBD1
V gene: TRBV7-2
CDR3 DNA: TGTGCCAGCAGCTTAGCGGGGCAGGGGGCTAGATATGGCTACACCTTC
CDR3 protein: CASSLAGQGARYGYTF

clone size: NA
J gene: TRBJ1-2
D gene: TRBD1
V gene: TRBV6-6
CDR3 DNA: TGTGCCAGCAGTTCTTTGACAGGGAAGATCTATGGCTACACCTTC
CDR3 protein: CASSSLTGKIYGYTF

clone size: once
J gene: TRBJ2-2
D gene: TRBD2
V gene: TRBV5-4
CDR3 DNA: TGTGCCAGCAGCCCCGGACTAGCGGGGGGAAAGAACACCGGGGAGCTGTTTTTT
CDR3 protein: CASSPGLAGGKNTGELFF

clone size: once
J gene: TRBJ2-7
D gene: NA
V gene: TRBV5-6
CDR3 DNA: TGTGCCAGCAGCTTGGCTGGCCGGGTTCCCCCCTACGAGCAGTACTTC
CDR3 protein: CASSLAGRVPPYEQYF

clone size: NA
J gene: TRBJ2-7
D gene: TRBD2
V gene: TRBV18
CDR3 DNA: TGTGCCAGCTCACCACCGGTAGGGAGGGCCTACGAGCAGTACTTC
CDR3 protein: CASSPPVGRAYEQYF

clone size: NA
J gene: TRBJ1-1
D gene: TRBD1
V gene: TRBV5-1
CDR3 DNA: TGCGCCAGCAGCTTGGCCCCGGGACAGGGGGACACTGAAGCTTTCTTT
CDR3 protein: CASSLAPGQGDTEAFF

clone size: NA
J gene: TRBJ1-2
D gene: TRBD1
V gene: TRBV28
CDR3 DNA: TGTGCCAGCAGTACAGGGACAGGAACGTTTTATGGCTACACCTTC
CDR3 protein: CASSTGTGTFYGYTF

clone size: NA
J gene: TRBJ2-4
D gene: NA
V gene: TRBV6-5
CDR3 DNA: TGTGCCAGCAGCCGCACGGGGGGCGAAAACATTCAGTACTTC
CDR3 protein: CASSRTGGENIQYF

clone size: NA
J gene: TRBJ2-1
D gene: TRBD2
V gene: TRBV2
CDR3 DNA: TGTGCCAGCAGCCCCGGACTAGCGGGACTTAACAATGAGCAGTTCTTC
CDR3 protein: CASSPGLAGLNNEQFF

clone size: NA
J gene: TRBJ2-3
D gene: TRBD1
V gene: TRBV29-1
CDR3 DNA: TGCAGCGCGAGGACAGGGCAATCTGGAGATACGCAGTATTTT
CDR3 protein: CSARTGQSGDTQYF

clone size: NA
J gene: TRBJ2-4
D gene: TRBD1
V gene: TRBV9
CDR3 DNA: TGTGCCAGCAGCGTCGCCGGGACAGAGAAAAACATTCAGTACTTC
CDR3 protein: CASSVAGTEKNIQYF

clone size: NA
J gene: TRBJ2-7
D gene: TRBD1
V gene: TRBV27
CDR3 DNA: TGTGCCAGCAGTTTATCTACAGGGGTTAAGGAGCAGTACTTC
CDR3 protein: CASSLSTGVKEQYF

clone size: NA
J gene: TRBJ2-1
D gene: NA
V gene: TRBV28
CDR3 DNA: TGTGCCAGCAGTCCCACTAGACTTTACAATGAGCAGTTCTTC
CDR3 protein: CASSPTRLYNEQFF

clone size: NA
J gene: TRBJ1-4
D gene: TRBD1
V gene: TRBV6-1
CDR3 DNA: TGTGCCAGCAGTGAAAAGACAGGGATGCTGGTAAAACTGTTTTTT
CDR3 protein: CASSEKTGMLVKLFF

clone size: NA
J gene: TRBJ1-1
D gene: NA
V gene: TRBV11-2
CDR3 DNA: TGTGCCAGCAGCTTAGGAGAGAACACTGAAGCTTTCTTT
CDR3 protein: CASSLGENTEAFF

clone size: NA
J gene: TRBJ2-1
D gene: NA
V gene: TRBV15
CDR3 DNA: TGTGCCACCAGTCAACCGGGGAGCTCCTACAATGAGCAGTTCTTC
CDR3 protein: CATSQPGSSYNEQFF

clone size: NA
J gene: TRBJ1-3
D gene: TRBD1
V gene: TRBV2
CDR3 DNA: TGTGCCAGCAGGGGACAGGGGTTCTCTGGAAACACCATATATTTT
CDR3 protein: CASRGQGFSGNTIYF

clone size: NA
J gene: TRBJ2-1
D gene: NA
V gene: TRBV6-5
CDR3 DNA: TGTGCCAGCAGTTATTTCCAAAGCTGGAGGCAGTTCTTC
CDR3 protein: CASSYFQSWRQFF

clone size: NA
J gene: TRBJ1-5
D gene: NA
V gene: TRBV4-2
CDR3 DNA: TGTGCCAGCAGCCAAGAAGGGAATCGGGGCGGGGCGACCCAGCCCCAGCATTTT
CDR3 protein: CASSQEGNRGGATQPQHF

clone size: NA
J gene: TRBJ1-5
D gene: NA
V gene: TRBV30
CDR3 DNA: TGTGCCTGGAGTGTAGGCAGGGTCGGTCAGCCCCAGCATTTT
CDR3 protein: CAWSVGRVGQPQHF

clone size: NA
J gene: TRBJ2-5
D gene: NA
V gene: TRBV9
CDR3 DNA: TGTGCCAGCAGCGTAGGGATCTTGGCAGGGGTGATGGAGACCCAGTACTTC
CDR3 protein: CASSVGILAGVMETQYF

clone size: NA
J gene: TRBJ1-2
D gene: TRBD1
V gene: TRBV4-3
CDR3 DNA: TGCGCCAGCAGCCAAGGGGGGACAGGGATGAGGGGCTACACCTTC
CDR3 protein: CASSQGGTGMRGYTF

clone size: NA
J gene: TRBJ2-7
D gene: NA
V gene: TRBV30
CDR3 DNA: TGTGCCTGGAGTGTTGGAGGGGCAACATCCTACGAGCAGTACTTC
CDR3 protein: CAWSVGGATSYEQYF

clone size: once
J gene: TRBJ2-5
D gene: TRBD2
V gene: TRBV14
CDR3 DNA: TGTGCCAGCAGCCAAGCGAGCGGGAGGGAGACCCAGTACTTC
CDR3 protein: CASSQASGRETQYF

clone size: NA
J gene: TRBJ1-2
D gene: TRBD1
V gene: TRBV5-1
CDR3 DNA: TGCGCCAGCAGCTCCCCCGGGACAGGCCTATCTCCCGGGGGCTACACCTTC
CDR3 protein: CASSSPGTGLSPGGYTF

clone size: NA
J gene: TRBJ2-3
D gene: NA
V gene: TRBV28
CDR3 DNA: TGTGCCAGCAAAGGGGGTCATGGCACAGATACGCAGTATTTT
CDR3 protein: CASKGGHGTDTQYF

clone size: NA
J gene: TRBJ2-1
D gene: TRBD2
V gene: TRBV5-8
CDR3 DNA: TGTGCCAGCAGCTTGACTAGCGGGAGGTACAATGAGCAGTTCTTC
CDR3 protein: CASSLTSGRYNEQFF

clone size: NA
J gene: TRBJ2-1
D gene: TRBD2
V gene: TRBV19
CDR3 DNA: TGTGCCAGTAGTGAGACTAGCGGGACCAACAATGAGCAGTTCTTC
CDR3 protein: CASSETSGTNNEQFF

clone size: NA
J gene: TRBJ2-5
D gene: TRBD2
V gene: TRBV5-1
CDR3 DNA: TGCGCCAGCAGCTCGGGACTAGCGGGTTCAGGGGAGACCCAGTACTTC
CDR3 protein: CASSSGLAGSGETQYF

clone size: NA
J gene: TRBJ1-6
D gene: NA
V gene: TRBV7-2
CDR3 DNA: TGTGCCAGCAGCTTAGGGTCAGGCTACAGCTCCTATAATTCACCCCTCCACTTT
CDR3 protein: CASSLGSGYSSYNSPLHF

clone size: NA
J gene: TRBJ1-4
D gene: NA
V gene: TRBV6-5
CDR3 DNA: TGTGCCAGCAGAAGGGACATATCAACTAATGAAAAACTGTTTTTT
CDR3 protein: CASRRDISTNEKLFF

clone size: NA
J gene: TRBJ2-5
D gene: NA
V gene: TRBV19
CDR3 DNA: TGTGCCAGTTGCTCCACGGACAGCCGACGACGGACCCAGTACTTC
CDR3 protein: CASCSTDSRRRTQYF

clone size: NA
J gene: TRBJ1-2
D gene: NA
V gene: TRBV7-8
CDR3 DNA: TGTGCCAGCAGCTTAGCGGAGCGCTATGGCTACACCTTC
CDR3 protein: CASSLAERYGYTF

clone size: NA
J gene: TRBJ2-5
D gene: TRBD2
V gene: TRBV3-1/TRBV3-2
CDR3 DNA: TGTGCCAGCAGCCAAGTATCTTGGGGAGGGGACGAGACCCAGTACTTC
CDR3 protein: CASSQVSWGGDETQYF

clone size: NA
J gene: TRBJ2-5
D gene: NA
V gene: TRBV7-8
CDR3 DNA: TGTGCCAGCAGCTTAGCCAGGGGCCAAGAGACCCAGTACTTC
CDR3 protein: CASSLARGQETQYF

clone size: NA
J gene: TRBJ2-1
D gene: TRBD2
V gene: TRBV3-1/TRBV3-2
CDR3 DNA: TGTGCCAGCAGCCAAGCCCCTAGACCTAGCGGGAGGGCCGACGGGGAGCAGTTCTTC
CDR3 protein: CASSQAPRPSGRADGEQFF

clone size: once
J gene: TRBJ2-2
D gene: TRBD2
V gene: TRBV6-5
CDR3 DNA: TGTGCCGGAAAGCGGGACCTTAACGGGGAGCTGTTTTTT
CDR3 protein: CAGKRDLNGELFF